The clone carrying this T cell receptor (beta chain) has more than one count but fewer than ten. These data are taken from a study of blood T cell repertoires in COVID-19. Study-wide background: In each case, the material was cDNA or gDNA derived from T cells, B-cell-depleted T cells, or PBMCs.

Deletions cut 7 bases from V and 2 bases from J, with 14 bases between. Germline assignment: CDR1 LNHDA and CDR2 SQIVND (reference sequence). The CDR3 is 14 amino acids. Original processing methods: Amplification from reference gene primers served as the basis for estimated nucleated cell counts. Data came from immunoSEQ multiplex PCR; TCRdb stores just in-frame clones and leaves some out. V, J and clone size derive from that table, while D and trimming were established from the DNA sequence. The table records hundreds of thousands of clones, around 89% of them present only once. This clonotype was sampled from a woman aged 55-75 years in a cohort exposed to, infected with or recovered from COVID-19 (not recorded which). The sequenced sample was PBMCs or T cells enriched from blood (not recorded which). The rearrangement uses TRBV19 and TRBJ1-1; D is possibly TRBD1 (6 bases). Written as DNA, the CDR3 is TGTGCCAGTAACGGGGGGGCTAGTAACACTGAAGCTTTCTTT. Encoded protein: CASNGGASNTEAFF.